Shown below are 5 T cell receptor beta chains from a single sample sequenced in a study of blood T cell repertoires in COVID-19. The repertoire was sequenced with immunoSEQ multiplex PCR; TCRdb's copy has only in-frame clones and lacks some. Of under 300,000 clones listed, over 80% are singletons. Material: PBMCs or T cells enriched from blood (not recorded which). These receptors were collected from a young woman who had recovered from COVID-19.

CDR3 coding DNA: TGTGCCAGCAGCTTAGACAGGGGTCAGCCCCAGCATTTT. Amino acids: CASSLDRGQPQHF. The gene calls are TRBV7-9 and TRBJ1-5, with 7 nucleotides matching TRBD1. Germline lookup yields CDR1 SEHNR and CDR2 FQNEAQ (reference sequence). With V trimmed by 1 base and J by 6 bases, 0 bases remained unmatched. The CDR3 covers 13 residues. The full variable domain, its missing parts supplied by reference TRBV7-9 and TRBJ1-5, is DTGVSQNPRHKITKRGQNVTFRCDPISEHNRLYWYRQTLGQGPEFLTYFQNEAQLEKSRLLSDRFSAERPKGSFSTLEIQRTEQGDSAMYLCASSLDRGQPQHFGDGTRLSIL.

This chain joins TRBV12-3 or TRBV12-4 and TRBJ2-3, with 7 bases lining up with TRBD1. This CDR3 has 13 residues. The J segment lost 4 bases and the V segment lost 2 bases, leaving 0 bases of the junction unmatched. The CDR3 here is CASSLRGPDTQYF. The CDR3 bases are TGTGCCAGCAGTTTAAGGGGGCCAGATACGCAGTATTTT.

The J gene is TRBJ2-7, the V gene TRBV7-3, with 7 bases that match TRBD2. Germline CDR1 SGHTA, CDR2 FQGTGA. This CDR3 has 15 residues. Germline trimming cut 2 bases from V and 4 bases from J; bases unmatched to any gene: 8. This CDR3 reads CASSLEGGSGYEQYF. CDR3 bases: TGTGCCAGCAGCTTAGAGGGCGGGAGTGGGTACGAGCAGTACTTC.

The chain carries TRBV29-1 and TRBJ2-7; D uncertain. The CDR3 sequence is 13 residues long. V lost 1 base to trimming and J lost 0 bases, with 7 bases between them. CDR1 is SQVTM, CDR2 ANQGSEA, per germline. CDR3 DNA sequence: TGCAGCGTTGAAGGGCAGGACTCCTACGAGCAGTACTTC. This sequence encodes CSVEGQDSYEQYF.

The chain links TRBV18 to TRBJ2-7; 10 positions match TRBD1. CDR3 size: 17 residues. CDR1 KGHSH and CDR2 LQKENI come from the germline V gene. The J segment lost 0 bases and the V segment lost 1 base, leaving 6 bases of the junction unmatched. The CDR3 nucleotides read TGTGCCAGCTCACCACGGCAGGGACAGGGGAACTCCTACGAGCAGTACTTC. It specifies CASSPRQGQGNSYEQYF. Filled out from reference TRBV18 and TRBJ2-7, the complete variable domain reads NAGVMQNPRHLVRRRGQEARLRCSPMKGHSHVYWYRQLPEEGLKFMVYLQKENIIDESGMPKERFSAEFPKEGPSILRIQQVVRGDSAAYFCASSPRQGQGNSYEQYFGPGTRLTVT.